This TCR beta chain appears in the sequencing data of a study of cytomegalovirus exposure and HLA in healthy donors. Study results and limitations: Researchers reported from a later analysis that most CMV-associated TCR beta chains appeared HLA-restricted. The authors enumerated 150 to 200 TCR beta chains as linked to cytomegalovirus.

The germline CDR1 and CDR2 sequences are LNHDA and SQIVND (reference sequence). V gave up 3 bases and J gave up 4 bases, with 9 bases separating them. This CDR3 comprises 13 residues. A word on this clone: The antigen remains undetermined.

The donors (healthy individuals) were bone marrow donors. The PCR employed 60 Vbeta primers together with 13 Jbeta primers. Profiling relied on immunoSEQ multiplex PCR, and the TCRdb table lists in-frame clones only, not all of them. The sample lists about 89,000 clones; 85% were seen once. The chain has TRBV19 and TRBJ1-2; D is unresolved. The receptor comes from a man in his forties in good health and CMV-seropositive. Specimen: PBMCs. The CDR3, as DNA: TGTGCCAGTAGTATCAAACAGTTCTATGGCTACACCTTC. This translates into CASSIKQFYGYTF.